Each of the 10 T cell receptor beta chains below was sequenced from the same sample in a study of tumor-infiltrating lymphocytes in localized non-small cell lung cancer. This table comes from immunoSEQ multiplex PCR, and its TCRdb copy is limited to in-frame clones, with some not included. The sample lists about 23,000 clones; 73% were seen once. Sequenced input: lung tumor tissue. These receptors all come from a human donor with non-small cell lung cancer.

The rearrangement links TRBV7-2 to TRBJ2-3; D unresolved. This CDR3 has 16 amino acids. Germline V CDR1 and CDR2: SGHTA, FQGNSA. Trimming removed 2 bases from V and 0 bases from J, with 12 bases in between. The CDR3 is CASSLNWGMSTDTQYF. Written as DNA, the CDR3 is TGTGCCAGCAGCTTAAATTGGGGAATGAGCACAGATACGCAGTATTTT.

V usage is TRBV7-2 and J usage is TRBJ2-5; TRBD2 matches at 7 bases. The CDR3 consists of 16 residues. With 1 base clipped from V and 1 base from J, the junction kept 6 bases outside the gene matches. Germline V gene sequence: CDR1 SGHTA, CDR2 FQGNSA. The CDR3: CASSLGWGEGQETQYF. The CDR3 bases are TGTGCCAGCAGCTTAGGATGGGGGGAGGGCCAAGAGACCCAGTACTTC.

The chain links TRBV25-1 to TRBJ1-5; D perhaps matches TRBD1 (5 bases). Germline V CDR1 and CDR2: MGHDK, SYGVNS. This CDR3 has 12 residues. V was clipped by 10 bases and J by 5 bases, with 12 bases between them. This CDR3 reads CANWGGYQPQHF. Written as DNA, the CDR3 is TGTGCCAACTGGGGGGGGTATCAGCCCCAGCATTTT. Complete variable domain (other parts from reference TRBV25-1 and TRBJ1-5): EADIYQTPRYLVIGTGKKITLECSQTMGHDKMYWYQQDPGMELHLIHYSYGVNSTEKGDLSSESTVSRIRTEHFPLTLESARPSHTSQYLCANWGGYQPQHFGDGTRLSIL.

V is TRBV30 and J is TRBJ2-7, with 8 bases identical to TRBD1. After removal of 5 bases from V and 5 bases from J, the junction contained 11 bases not matched to a gene. CDR1 and CDR2 (germline): GTSNPN, SVGIG (reference sequence). This CDR3 has 14 residues. CDR3 DNA: TGTGCCTGGCAGGCAGGACAGGGATCGGACGAGCAGTACTTC. This translates into CAWQAGQGSDEQYF.

The chain has TRBV11-2 and TRBJ2-3; D call uncertain. Germline V gene data show CDR1 as SGHAT and CDR2 as FQNNGV. This CDR3 contains 15 residues. Trimming pared 3 bases from V and 0 bases from J, leaving 10 bases between. CDR3 coding DNA: TGTGCCAGCAGCTTTTTCCGGTCTAGCACAGATACGCAGTATTTT. Translation gives CASSFFRSSTDTQYF.

This clone was detected only once. This rearrangement joins TRBV27 to TRBJ1-5; D unclear. From germline, CDR1 is MNHEY and CDR2 SMNVEV (reference sequence). V was cut by 1 base and J by 0 bases, with 16 bases left in between. The CDR3 has 18 amino acids. The CDR3 region is CASSLLGGTANSNQPQHF. As DNA, the CDR3 is TGTGCCAGCAGTTTATTGGGTGGAACAGCTAATAGCAATCAGCCCCAGCATTTT.

The V and J genes are TRBV7-9 and TRBJ2-5; 7 nucleotides agree with TRBD1. The V segment lost 4 bases and the J segment 3 bases; nucleotides outside the gene matches: 8. The germline CDR1 and CDR2 sequences are SEHNR and FQNEAQ (reference sequence). The CDR3 is 15 amino acids. The CDR3 nucleotides read TGTGCCAGCAGCTATGCACAGGGGCTAGAAGAGACCCAGTACTTC. Protein product: CASSYAQGLEETQYF.

The gene calls are TRBV7-2 and TRBJ2-2; D possibly corresponds to TRBD1 (6 bases). V lost 5 bases, J lost 13 bases, and 20 bases lay in between. Germline assignment: CDR1 SGHTA and CDR2 FQGNSA. The CDR3 is 14 amino acids. CDR3 loop: CASSTRDKLVGLFF. For the CDR3, the DNA is TGTGCCAGCAGCACCCGGGACAAACTCGTGGGGCTGTTTTTT.

The rearrangement uses TRBV2 and TRBJ2-6; a possible D gene is TRBD1 (5 bases). Trimming pared 1 base from V and 3 bases from J, leaving 13 bases between. CDR3 length: 17 residues. Germline assignment: CDR1 SNHLY and CDR2 FYNNEI. The CDR3 DNA reads TGTGCCAGCAGTGAAGAGGTGTGGACATATGGGGCCAACGTCCTGACTTTC. Protein product: CASSEEVWTYGANVLTF.

The gene calls are TRBV5-1 and TRBJ1-6; D is ambiguous. Germline CDR1 is SGHRS and CDR2 is YFSETQ. Trimming took off 4 bases at V and 3 bases at J, with 11 bases between the two ends. The CDR3 totals 15 residues. CDR3 residues: CASSAGLNYNSPLHF. Written as DNA, the CDR3 is TGCGCCAGCAGCGCCGGACTGAACTATAATTCACCCCTCCACTTT.